This T cell receptor beta chain was sequenced for a study of metastatic and nonmetastatic thyroid tumors. Study overall: For malignant and benign thyroid patients, tumor or nodule tissue and blood were the sources whose repertoires were compared.

This clone appeared a few times. TCRdb re-called the PCR reads with MiXCR. The sample consists of some 21,000 clones, around a sixth of them appearing once. Among the patients, none had received any treatment before thyroid surgery. The source of this sequence is a female donor with papillary thyroid cancer or a benign thyroid nodule (not recorded which). Some clones in this sample may be carry-over from other donors' samples. The specimen was blood.

CDR3 bases: TGTGCCAGCATTCCCCGGCCCGGTGGCACCGGGGAGCTGTTTTTT. It codes for CASIPRPGGTGELFF. The V gene is TRBV5-4, the J gene TRBJ2-2; no definite D call. Trimming left V 6 bases short and J 4 bases short, with 16 bases between. The CDR3 has 15 amino acids. Per the germline V gene, CDR1 is SGHNT and CDR2 is YYREEE (reference sequence).